The 23 T cell receptor beta chains given below trace back to one sample, sequenced in a study of blood T cell repertoires in COVID-19. Libraries were prepared by immunoSEQ multiplex PCR; TCRdb keeps only in-frame clonotypes and omits some of them. The sample shows almost 350,000 clones, roughly 87% of them seen only once. Sequencing was done on a sample of peripheral blood. The origin of the receptors is a woman aged 55-70 years with COVID-19, enrolled during active disease.

This chain uses TRBV5-1 with TRBJ1-6; 9 positions agree with TRBD1. Germline lookup yields CDR1 SGHRS and CDR2 YFSETQ. This CDR3 has 15 residues. With V trimmed by 4 bases and J by 9 bases, 8 bases remained unmatched. The CDR3 loop reads CASSRLWTGVSPLHF. The CDR3 nucleotides are TGCGCCAGCAGCCGATTATGGACAGGGGTTTCACCCCTCCACTTT.

The chain uses TRBV4-1 and TRBJ1-4; tentatively, D is TRBD1 (5 bases). The CDR3 is 16 amino acids. V was clipped by 1 base and J by 0 bases, with 9 bases between them. The germline V gene has CDR1 MGHRA and CDR2 YSYEKL. The CDR3 sequence: CASSQGQGPTNEKLFF. The CDR3 DNA reads TGCGCCAGCAGCCAAGGTCAGGGCCCAACTAATGAAAAACTGTTTTTT.

The chain joins TRBV7-2 to TRBJ1-2, with D maybe TRBD1 (5 bases). There are 15 residues in the CDR3. The germline V gene encodes CDR1 SGHTA and CDR2 FQGNSA. Trimming removed 1 base at V and 8 bases at J, with 17 bases between. For the CDR3, the DNA is TGTGCCAGCAGCTTAGTGCCAGGGCGAGGTCGGGGCTACACCTTC. It is translated as CASSLVPGRGRGYTF.

The chain joins TRBV5-4 to TRBJ2-1; D is possibly TRBD2 (6 bases). Trimming took 0 bases from V and 7 from J, leaving 11 bases between them. Germline CDR1 and CDR2: SGHNT and YYREEE (reference sequence). This CDR3 contains 14 residues. In nucleotides, the CDR3 is TGTGCCAGCAGCTTGGCCGGGAGTCGGAATGAGCAGTTCTTC. It specifies CASSLAGSRNEQFF.

The chain combines TRBV7-2 with TRBJ1-1, with D perhaps matching TRBD1 (5 bases). The CDR3 runs to 15 residues. Trimming shortened V by 1 base and J by 4 bases, and 13 bases separated the two germline ends. Per germline, CDR1 SGHTA and CDR2 FQGNSA. Here the CDR3 DNA reads TGTGCCAGCAGCTTAGGGAGGGGATTTCGCACTGAAGCTTTCTTT. Translated: CASSLGRGFRTEAFF. The variable domain in full, with the rest retrieved from reference TRBV7-2 and TRBJ1-1, is GAGVSQSPSNKVTEKGKDVELRCDPISGHTALYWYRQSLGQGLEFLIYFQGNSAPDKSGLPSDRFSAERTGGSVSTLTIQRTQQEDSAVYLCASSLGRGFRTEAFFGQGTRLTVV.

This clone was observed a single time. The CDR3, as DNA: TGTGCCAGCTCAATTCGACAGGGGGGGAACACTGAAGCTTTCTTT. Amino acid sequence: CASSIRQGGNTEAFF. The chain couples TRBV18 to TRBJ1-1; 9 bases map to TRBD1. V dropped 5 bases and J dropped 1; count of bases not matched to a gene: 5. CDR1 and CDR2 (germline): KGHSH, LQKENI. The CDR3 has 15 amino acids.

This clone was seen just once. CDR3 region: CASSLSAGQGSSPLHF. The CDR3 bases are TGTGCCAGCAGCCTATCGGCGGGACAGGGGAGTTCACCCCTCCACTTT. The chain couples TRBV7-2 to TRBJ1-6; TRBD1 matches at 10 bases. J lost 9 bases, V lost 5 bases, and 10 bases had no gene match. The CDR3 contains 16 residues. The germline gives CDR1 SGHTA, CDR2 FQGNSA. Supplemented by reference TRBV7-2 and TRBJ1-6, the full variable domain reads GAGVSQSPSNKVTEKGKDVELRCDPISGHTALYWYRQSLGQGLEFLIYFQGNSAPDKSGLPSDRFSAERTGGSVSTLTIQRTQQEDSAVYLCASSLSAGQGSSPLHFGNGTRLTVT.

This rearrangement joins TRBV18 to TRBJ1-3, with TRBD1 as a possible D gene (6 bases). The V gene's germline CDR1 is KGHSH and CDR2 LQKENI. CDR3 length equals 15 residues. Trimming left V 5 bases short and J 2 bases short, with 13 bases between. CDR3 nucleotides: TGTGCCAGCTCATTTCAGGGGTCTACTGGAAACACCATATATTTT. Protein product: CASSFQGSTGNTIYF.

This chain links TRBV11-2 with TRBJ2-7; no definite D call. The CDR3 covers 14 residues. Trimming took off 5 bases at V and 0 bases at J, with 11 bases between the two ends. Germline loops: CDR1 SGHAT, CDR2 FQNNGV. CDR3 nucleotide sequence: TGTGCCAGCAGCCCTACGACACCCTCCTACGAGCAGTACTTC. This sequence encodes CASSPTTPSYEQYF.

This chain connects TRBV7-2 to TRBJ2-7; the match to TRBD1 covers 8 bases. The length of the CDR3 is 15 residues. Unmatched junction bases numbered 7, after V lost 5 bases and J lost 1 base. Germline V gene data show CDR1 as SGHTA and CDR2 as FQGNSA. This chain's CDR3 is CASSPSGTGSYEQYF. In DNA, the CDR3 is TGTGCCAGCAGCCCCTCCGGGACAGGATCCTACGAGCAGTACTTC.

The V call is TRBV7-9, the J call TRBJ2-3, with 10 positions matching TRBD2. The CDR3 contains 15 residues. Germline values: CDR1 SEHNR, CDR2 FQNEAQ (reference sequence). V lost 5 bases and J lost 2; bases outside the gene matches: 4. The CDR3, as DNA: TGTGCCAGCAGCCCCGGGACTAGCGACACAGATACGCAGTATTTT. The encoded protein is CASSPGTSDTDTQYF.

The V and J genes are TRBV10-3 and TRBJ2-7; D unclear. CDR1 is ENHRY, CDR2 SYGVKD, per germline. Between the trimmed V and J ends, which lost 3 bases and 2 bases, there was a span of 20 bases. CDR3 length: 17 residues. The CDR3 spells CAISDSTAGSVTYEQYF. For the CDR3, the DNA is TGTGCCATCAGTGATTCCACTGCAGGTTCCGTAACCTACGAGCAGTACTTC.

The chain is built from TRBV5-5 and TRBJ2-2; no firm D call. The CDR3 has 14 amino acids. Germline V gene lookup returns CDR1 SGHKS and CDR2 YYEKEE (reference sequence). V was trimmed by 6 bases and J by 1 base, leaving 10 bases between them. CDR3 amino acids: CASTRVGNTGELFF. CDR3 nucleotides: TGTGCCAGCACCCGTGTCGGGAACACCGGGGAGCTGTTTTTT.

The chain links TRBV11-2 to TRBJ2-6; no clear D. The CDR3 loop spans 15 amino acids. Trimming cost V 2 bases and J 1 base, with 6 bases left between them. Per the germline V gene, CDR1 is SGHAT and CDR2 is FQNNGV. The CDR3 DNA sequence: TGTGCCAGCAGCTTAAGCCGATCTGGGGCCAACGTCCTGACTTTC. Residues: CASSLSRSGANVLTF.

The chain combines TRBV7-3 with TRBJ1-6; TRBD1 aligns across 8 bases. CDR3 length: 13 amino acids. Germline lookup yields CDR1 SGHTA and CDR2 FQGTGA. J was trimmed by 13 bases and V by 4 bases; bases with no gene match: 6. CDR3 residues: CASSYIQGGPLHF. The DNA for the CDR3 is TGTGCCAGCAGCTACATACAGGGGGGGCCCCTCCACTTT.

V and J are TRBV5-1 and TRBJ2-1, with 10 bases fitting TRBD2. V dropped 2 bases and J dropped 4; count of bases not matched to a gene: 3. Germline V gives CDR1 SGHRS, CDR2 YFSETQ. This CDR3 is 15 amino acids long. The CDR3: CASSFSGGTYNEQFF. As DNA, the CDR3 is TGCGCCAGCAGCTTTAGCGGGGGGACTTACAATGAGCAGTTCTTC. Combining the CDR3 with reference TRBV5-1 and TRBJ2-1 gives the whole variable domain KAGVTQTPRYLIKTRGQQVTLSCSPISGHRSVSWYQQTPGQGLQFLFEYFSETQRNKGNFPGRFSGRQFSNSRSEMNVSTLELGDSALYLCASSFSGGTYNEQFFGPGTRLTVL.

The V call is TRBV9, the J call TRBJ2-5; no clear D. V shed 6 bases and J shed 0 bases, with 9 bases lying between them. CDR1 is SGDLS, CDR2 YYNGEE, per germline. CDR3 length: 13 residues. The CDR3 sequence is CASNNGYQETQYF. CDR3 bases: TGTGCCAGCAATAACGGGTACCAAGAGACCCAGTACTTC.

The genes are TRBV11-3 and TRBJ2-5; 9 bases align to TRBD1. CDR3 length: 16 amino acids. J gave up 5 bases and V 5 bases, and 12 bases lay outside the gene matches. Germline V gives CDR1 SGHNT, CDR2 YENEEA. The CDR3 loop is CASSQGQGRSDETQYF. The CDR3 bases are TGTGCCAGCAGCCAAGGACAGGGGAGGAGCGACGAGACCCAGTACTTC.

The sample holds one count of this clone. The V call is TRBV4-2, the J call TRBJ2-3; D not certain. V dropped 0 bases and J dropped 2 bases, with 12 bases sitting between them. The CDR3 has 16 residues. Per the germline V gene, CDR1 is LGHNA and CDR2 is YNFKEQ. CDR3: CASSQDGGSYTDTQYF. In nucleotides, the CDR3 is TGTGCCAGCAGCCAAGATGGCGGATCCTACACAGATACGCAGTATTTT.

The chain joins TRBV5-1 to TRBJ2-5; 13 positions match TRBD2. The V gene end was trimmed by 4 bases and the J gene end by 2 bases; junction bases not matched to a gene: 11. CDR1 SGHRS and CDR2 YFSETQ come from the germline V gene. The CDR3 has 18 amino acids. This CDR3 is CASSTGLAGARPQETQYF. The CDR3 DNA is TGCGCCAGCAGCACCGGACTAGCGGGGGCCAGACCACAAGAGACCCAGTACTTC.

This clone turned up a few times. The chain carries TRBV6-5 and TRBJ1-5, with TRBD1 matching over 10 bases. This CDR3 comprises 14 residues. Germline CDR1 reads MNHEY; CDR2 reads SVGAGI. After removal of 6 bases from V and 10 bases from J, the junction contained 9 bases not matched to a gene. The CDR3 reads CASRMTGGTSPQHF. CDR3 sequence (DNA): TGTGCCAGCAGGATGACAGGGGGCACGTCCCCCCAGCATTTT.

The V call is TRBV3-1 (or the pseudogene TRBV3-2), the J call TRBJ2-5; TRBD2 matches at 10 bases. V lost 2 bases, J lost 4 bases, and 7 bases stayed unmatched. Germline V lookup: CDR1 LGHDT, CDR2 YNNKEL (reference sequence). This CDR3 region has 16 residues. DNA of the CDR3: TGTGCCAGCAGCCAAAGAGCGGGGGGGCCGAGAGAGACCCAGTACTTC. Its protein product is CASSQRAGGPRETQYF.

The chain carries TRBV5-1 and TRBJ1-2; 11 nucleotides align to TRBD1. The CDR3 runs 15 residues. After removal of 0 bases from V and 8 bases from J, the junction contained 6 bases not matched to a gene. Germline lookup yields CDR1 SGHRS and CDR2 YFSETQ. The CDR3 DNA reads TGCGCCAGCAGCTTGGATGGACAGGGGGCAAGAGGCTACACCTTC. Protein: CASSLDGQGARGYTF.